The clone carrying this TCR beta chain was observed many times. This record belongs to a study of blood T cell repertoires in COVID-19. On the study more broadly: Italy, Spain and the United States were the sources of the convalescent and acute COVID-19 samples. T cells, B-cell-depleted T cells, or PBMCs provided the cDNA or gDNA that served as material.

Germline V gives CDR1 LNHDA, CDR2 SQIVND (reference sequence). This CDR3 contains 18 residues. Losses at the gene ends were 4 bases for V and 0 bases for J; bases not matched to a gene: 9. Source study methods: Estimates of nucleated cell counts were drawn from the amplification of reference gene primers. Measured with immunoSEQ multiplex PCR; TCRdb has only the in-frame clones, and not every one. The V and J calls and clone size come from that table; D and trimming were worked out from the DNA. The sample includes roughly 92,000 clones, about 90% of them seen just once. The chain is built from TRBV19 and TRBJ1-2, with 12 bases that match TRBD1. What was sequenced was peripheral blood. This receptor was obtained from a human donor with acute or convalescent COVID-19. The donor label of this sample is uncertain. CDR3 nucleotides: TGTGCCAGTAGTAGCCCTCCCGGGACAGGGGGCGCTAACTATGGCTACACCTTC. This sequence encodes CASSSPPGTGGANYGYTF.